Each of the 32 T cell receptor beta chains below was sequenced from the same sample in a study of control samples from healthy donors and cancer patients. The repertoire was sequenced with immunoSEQ multiplex PCR; TCRdb's copy has only in-frame clones and lacks some. The sample comprises about 120,000 clones, approximately 88% of which are singletons, and 3.4% rests with the top ten. Sequencing was carried out using blood. These receptors were obtained from a man between 40 and 49 years old in good health.

The V call is TRBV19, the J call TRBJ2-3, with TRBD2 as a possible D gene (7 bases). The CDR3 covers 16 residues. V lost 6 bases and J lost 3, with 19 bases in between. Per the germline V gene, CDR1 is LNHDA and CDR2 is SQIVND (reference sequence). The DNA of the CDR3 is TGTGCCAGTAGGTTGACGGGGGGCTATCGGACAGATACGCAGTATTTT. Its protein product is CASRLTGGYRTDTQYF.

This chain joins TRBV27 and TRBJ1-2; 8 positions match TRBD1. Germline values: CDR1 MNHEY, CDR2 SMNVEV (reference sequence). The CDR3 consists of 15 residues. V shed 4 bases, J shed 7 bases, and the junction held 11 bases outside the gene matches. The DNA for the CDR3 is TGTGCCAGCAGTTCAATTTCCGCAGGGGGCTCTGGCTACACCTTC. It codes for CASSSISAGGSGYTF.

The chain carries TRBV7-8 and TRBJ2-1; D gene uncertain. CDR3 size: 15 residues. Germline lookup yields CDR1 SGHVS and CDR2 FQNEAQ. Trimming left V 5 bases short and J 0 bases short, with 11 bases between. CDR3 DNA sequence: TGTGCCAGCAGCCAAGGACGGAGCTCCTACAATGAGCAGTTCTTC. This gives the protein CASSQGRSSYNEQFF.

V usage is TRBV10-3 and J usage is TRBJ2-7; tentative D call: TRBD1 (5 bases). The CDR3 consists of 13 residues. V lost 0 bases and J lost 7, with 10 bases in between. Germline V gene data show CDR1 as ENHRY and CDR2 as SYGVKD. CDR3 bases: TGTGCCATCAGTGAGTCAGACAGACAAGAGCAGTACTTC. Translation gives CAISESDRQEQYF.

The chain combines TRBV2 with TRBJ2-7; TRBD2 is a possible D gene (6 bases). CDR1 is SNHLY and CDR2 is FYNNEI in the germline V gene. Trimming shortened V by 4 bases and J by 2 bases, and 12 bases separated the two germline ends. The CDR3 has 14 amino acids. CDR3: CASSVNGGTYEQYF. In DNA, the CDR3 is TGTGCCAGCAGTGTCAACGGCGGGACCTACGAGCAGTACTTC.

The chain combines TRBV4-1 with TRBJ2-1, with a possible D match to TRBD2 (6 bases). This CDR3 is 13 amino acids long. V shed 4 bases and J shed 10 bases, with 14 bases lying between them. CDR1 and CDR2 (germline): MGHRA, YSYEKL. CDR3 DNA sequence: TGCGCCAGCAGCCGCTGGCGGGGCGAGGAGCAGTTCTTC. This translates into CASSRWRGEEQFF.

This clone was counted between two and nine times. The genes are TRBV9 and TRBJ2-7; TRBD1 might be the D (5 bases). Germline V gene lookup returns CDR1 SGDLS and CDR2 YYNGEE. Trimming took 4 bases from V and 2 from J, leaving 13 bases between them. This CDR3 region has 14 residues. The CDR3 region has the DNA TGTGCCAGCAGCCCCCAGGGTTGGGCCTACGAGCAGTACTTC. It specifies CASSPQGWAYEQYF.

The chain is built from TRBV19 and TRBJ1-2; D is ambiguous. The ends were cut back, 9 bases at V and 2 bases at J, with 16 bases in the middle. Germline CDR1 and CDR2: LNHDA and SQIVND (reference sequence). The CDR3 contains 14 residues. CDR3 in DNA: TGTGCCAGCACCCACGTCGCGGTAAACTATGGCTACACCTTC. Its translation: CASTHVAVNYGYTF.

The chain couples TRBV13 to TRBJ1-1; TRBD1 might be the D (6 bases). The V and J ends lost 2 bases and 1 base respectively, with 8 bases between them. The CDR3 extends over 14 amino acids. CDR1 is PRHDT and CDR2 is FYEKMQ in the germline V gene (reference sequence). This CDR3 is CASSLNRENTEAFF. DNA of the CDR3: TGTGCCAGCAGCTTAAACAGGGAGAACACTGAAGCTTTCTTT.

The chain recombines TRBV30 with TRBJ1-1; D possibly corresponds to TRBD1 (6 bases). Germline CDR1 is GTSNPN and CDR2 is SVGIG (reference sequence). This CDR3 has 14 residues. V was shortened by 2 bases and J by 1 base, with 11 bases between the two germline ends. This CDR3 reads CAWSFYRANTEAFF. The DNA for the CDR3 is TGTGCCTGGAGTTTCTACAGGGCGAACACTGAAGCTTTCTTT. The full variable domain, with the rest looked up from reference TRBV30 and TRBJ1-1, is SQTIHQWPATLVQPVGSPLSLECTVEGTSNPNLYWYRQAAGRGLQLLFYSVGIGQISSEVPQNLSASRPQDRQFILSSKKLLLSDSGFYLCAWSFYRANTEAFFGQGTRLTVV.

This chain connects TRBV7-6 to TRBJ2-2; D call uncertain. Germline CDR1 and CDR2: SGHVS and FNYEAQ. The V end was cut by 7 bases, the J end by 7 bases, with 7 bases between. The length of the CDR3 is 11 residues. CDR3 protein: CASNFDGELFF. CDR3 coding DNA: TGTGCCAGCAACTTCGACGGGGAGCTGTTTTTT.

This chain connects TRBV5-4 to TRBJ2-5, with TRBD1 identical over 12 bases. The J segment lost 5 bases and the V segment lost 0 bases, leaving 5 bases of the junction unmatched. There are 16 residues in the CDR3. Germline-derived CDR1 and CDR2 are SGHNT and YYREEE (reference sequence). CDR3 DNA sequence: TGTGCCAGCAGCTTGGCGGGACAGGGGGCGGTGGAGACCCAGTACTTC. Translated: CASSLAGQGAVETQYF.

The J gene is TRBJ1-2, the V gene TRBV7-9, with 8 nucleotides matching TRBD1. Germline lookup yields CDR1 SEHNR and CDR2 FQNEAQ (reference sequence). The length of the CDR3 is 14 residues. V was clipped by 4 bases and J by 4 bases; unmatched bases: 5. The CDR3 protein is CASSSGGTGYGYTF. The CDR3 DNA reads as TGTGCCAGCAGCTCGGGGGGGACAGGCTATGGCTACACCTTC.

The V call is TRBV5-6, the J call TRBJ2-3, with 7 bases aligning to TRBD1. The CDR3 is made up of 19 amino acids. Germline CDR1 and CDR2: SGHDT and YYEEEE. The trim removed 4 bases at V and 4 bases at J, leaving 21 bases unmatched. As DNA, the CDR3 is TGTGCCAGCAGCATGCCCCAGGTATCTCCGGGACAGAGCCCAGATACGCAGTATTTT. Translating gives CASSMPQVSPGQSPDTQYF.

This rearrangement joins TRBV10-3 to TRBJ1-1, with D unclear. Trimming cost V 3 bases and J 5 bases, with 13 bases left between them. In germline, CDR1 is ENHRY, CDR2 SYGVKD. The CDR3 sequence is 14 residues long. The CDR3: CAISEGERRTEAFF. As DNA, the CDR3 is TGTGCCATCAGTGAAGGCGAGCGGAGGACTGAAGCTTTCTTT.

There are a few counts of this clone. The chain has TRBV24-1 and TRBJ1-2, with no clear D. The CDR3 extends over 13 amino acids. CDR1 KGHDR and CDR2 SFDVKD come from the germline V gene. The V and J ends lost 4 bases and 2 bases respectively, with 7 bases between them. CDR3: CATSDQMNYGYTF. DNA for the CDR3: TGTGCCACCAGTGACCAGATGAACTATGGCTACACCTTC.

The chain employs TRBV10-3 and TRBJ1-6, with D maybe TRBD1 (5 bases). The germline V gene encodes CDR1 ENHRY and CDR2 SYGVKD. Trimming stripped 6 bases from V and 7 bases from J, with 10 bases between. The CDR3 totals 13 residues. As DNA, the CDR3 is TGTGCCATCAGGGGACGGGAAAATTCACCCCTCCACTTT. Translation: CAIRGRENSPLHF.

This rearrangement joins TRBV19 to TRBJ2-1, with 13 bases fitting TRBD2. V gave up 7 bases and J gave up 9 bases; unmatched junction bases: 12. The CDR3 length is 16 residues. Per the germline V gene, CDR1 is LNHDA and CDR2 is SQIVND (reference sequence). The CDR3 DNA follows: TGTGCCAGTACACCCGGCGGAACTAGCGGGGGGGGTGAGCAGTTCTTC. Amino acids: CASTPGGTSGGGEQFF.

Note on this clone: Other DNA sequences in the sample encode the same CDR3. CDR3 sequence reads: CSARAGNTIYF. DNA of the CDR3: TGCAGTGCTAGAGCGGGAAACACCATATATTTT. This chain joins TRBV20-1 and TRBJ1-3; no reliable D call. The CDR3 is 11 amino acids. The germline CDR1 and CDR2 sequences are DFQATT and SNEGSKA (reference sequence). V dropped 1 base and J dropped 4 bases, with 2 bases sitting between them.

The chain uses TRBV19 and TRBJ1-2; TRBD1 might be the D (6 bases). The V gene's germline CDR1 is LNHDA and CDR2 SQIVND (reference sequence). Between the trimmed V and J ends, which lost 1 base and 3 bases, there was a span of 9 bases. This CDR3 is 14 amino acids long. The DNA for the CDR3 is TGTGCCAGTAGTATAGGAGGGGGACACTATGGCTACACCTTC. It is translated as CASSIGGGHYGYTF.

In nucleotides, the CDR3 is TGTGCCAGCAGTAGCGGGAGGGCCGCCGGGGAGCTGTTTTTT. It translates to CASSSGRAAGELFF. The chain joins TRBV6-5 to TRBJ2-2, with TRBD2 identical over 10 bases. Germline V CDR1 and CDR2: MNHEY, SVGAGI. The CDR3 runs to 14 residues. V was pared by 5 bases and J by 6 bases, with 3 bases of the junction left unmatched.

The chain links TRBV7-9 to TRBJ2-7; TRBD1 is a possible D gene (5 bases). This CDR3 is built from 14 residues. The germline CDR1 and CDR2 sequences are SEHNR and FQNEAQ (reference sequence). Trimming cost V 6 bases and J 3 bases, with 15 bases left between them. CDR3 sequence: CASRLTSDSYEQYF. The CDR3 DNA sequence: TGTGCCAGCAGATTAACCTCTGACAGCTACGAGCAGTACTTC.

This chain joins TRBV7-9 and TRBJ1-5; 7 bases map to TRBD1. Trimming removed 5 bases from V and 0 bases from J; junction bases left unmatched: 7. The CDR3 is 16 amino acids. CDR1 and CDR2 (germline): SEHNR, FQNEAQ (reference sequence). CDR3 in amino acids: CASSKTGQYSNQPQHF. The CDR3, as DNA: TGTGCCAGCAGCAAGACAGGGCAGTATAGCAATCAGCCCCAGCATTTT.

The rearrangement joins TRBV7-9 to TRBJ1-6; TRBD1 matches 8 bases. CDR3 length: 15 amino acids. From germline, CDR1 is SEHNR and CDR2 FQNEAQ (reference sequence). Trimming at V came to 5 bases and at J to 6 bases, leaving 6 bases not matched to a gene. The CDR3 sequence is CASSVGQALNSPLHF. DNA for the CDR3: TGTGCCAGCAGCGTGGGACAGGCTCTTAATTCACCCCTCCACTTT.

The V gene is TRBV5-5, the J gene TRBJ2-1; TRBD2 agrees at 8 bases. Germline V gene data show CDR1 as SGHKS and CDR2 as YYEKEE (reference sequence). After removal of 4 bases from V and 7 bases from J, the junction contained 4 bases not matched to a gene. CDR3 size: 13 residues. The CDR3 reads CASSQQRGNEQFF. CDR3 DNA sequence: TGTGCCAGCAGCCAGCAGCGGGGGAATGAGCAGTTCTTC.

The chain uses TRBV29-1 and TRBJ1-1, with D tentatively TRBD1 (6 bases). The CDR3 is made up of 14 amino acids. Germline CDR1 reads SQVTM; CDR2 reads ANQGSEA. Trimming left V 7 bases short and J 0 bases short, with 15 bases between. The DNA of the CDR3 is TGCAGCGCCCGGGGGGGCGGTATGAACACTGAAGCTTTCTTT. This encodes CSARGGGMNTEAFF.

The J gene is TRBJ1-2, the V gene TRBV4-3, with D unresolved. V gave up 0 bases and J gave up 7 bases, with 24 bases separating them. Per the germline V gene, CDR1 is LGHNA and CDR2 is YSLEER. The CDR3 is 18 residues long. The CDR3 reads CASSQDLGGSFGGRGYTF. CDR3 bases: TGCGCCAGCAGCCAAGATCTTGGCGGCTCTTTCGGCGGTCGTGGCTACACCTTC.

The CDR3 DNA follows: TGTGCCAGCAGCTTAGGGGCAGGCTATGGCTACACCTTC. Amino acids: CASSLGAGYGYTF. The V call is TRBV7-2, the J call TRBJ1-2; D ambiguous. V was cut by 1 base and J by 4 bases, with 7 bases left in between. The CDR3 runs to 13 residues. Germline CDR1 SGHTA, CDR2 FQGNSA.

The chain joins TRBV5-1 to TRBJ2-7; tentative D call: TRBD1 (5 bases). With 2 bases removed from V and 1 base from J, the gap between germline ends came to 16 bases. The length of the CDR3 is 16 residues. Germline V lookup: CDR1 SGHRS, CDR2 YFSETQ. As DNA, the CDR3 is TGCGCCAGCAGCTTAAATCCACAGACAGCTTCCTACGAGCAGTACTTC. This translates into CASSLNPQTASYEQYF.

The CDR3 sequence is CASRRGQGTKEQYF. CDR3 bases: TGTGCCAGCAGAAGGGGACAGGGAACGAAAGAGCAGTACTTC. The chain links TRBV2 to TRBJ2-7; 9 nucleotides match TRBD1. CDR3 length equals 14 residues. The germline V gene encodes CDR1 SNHLY and CDR2 FYNNEI. J lost 7 bases, V lost 6 bases, and 10 bases had no gene match. Full variable domain (remainder filled in from reference TRBV2 and TRBJ2-7): EPEVTQTPSHQVTQMGQEVILRCVPISNHLYFYWYRQILGQKVEFLVSFYNNEISEKSEIFDDQFSVERPDGSNFTLKIRSTKLEDSAMYFCASRRGQGTKEQYFGPGTRLTVT.

The chain recombines TRBV25-1 with TRBJ1-1, with D unclear. This CDR3 comprises 11 residues. Germline loops: CDR1 MGHDK, CDR2 SYGVNS. V lost 6 bases, J lost 2 bases, and 4 bases lay in between. The CDR3 nucleotides read TGTGCCAGCAGAGACAACACTGAAGCTTTCTTT. Residues: CASRDNTEAFF.

Only one count was recorded for this clone. The chain has TRBV11-2 and TRBJ2-4; TRBD1 matches at 8 bases. Germline V gene sequence: CDR1 SGHAT, CDR2 FQNNGV. The trim removed 5 bases at V and 7 bases at J, leaving 4 bases unmatched. This CDR3 region has 13 residues. The CDR3 nucleotides read TGTGCCAGCAGCACAGGGGGGCATAACATTCAGTACTTC. Protein: CASSTGGHNIQYF.